The 5 T cell receptor beta chains listed next were all sequenced from one sample in a study of blood T cell repertoires in COVID-19. Clones were sequenced by immunoSEQ multiplex PCR, and TCRdb holds only the in-frame ones, with some missing. The table lists tens of thousands of clones, about four fifths of them singletons, with about 16% in the top ten. Sequencing was performed on peripheral blood. Receptors originate from a man between 60 and 75 years old with COVID-19, enrolled during active disease.

The V gene is TRBV15, the J gene TRBJ2-5, with 12 bases matching TRBD2. This CDR3 is 16 amino acids long. Germline-derived CDR1 and CDR2 are LNHNV and YYDKDF (reference sequence). The junction had 4 bases not matched to a gene; V was cut back by 0 bases and J by 5 bases. CDR3 bases: TGTGCCACCAGCAGAGATAGACTAGCGGGAGTTGAGACCCAGTACTTC. This encodes CATSRDRLAGVETQYF.

The chain links TRBV5-5 to TRBJ2-7; D is unclear. V was pared by 2 bases and J by 1 base, with 4 bases between. Germline V gives CDR1 SGHKS, CDR2 YYEKEE (reference sequence). The CDR3 totals 12 residues. CDR3 loop: CASSFTSYEQYF. As DNA, the CDR3 is TGTGCCAGCAGCTTTACATCCTACGAGCAGTACTTC.

The gene calls are TRBV6-5 and TRBJ2-3; D call uncertain. CDR1 MNHEY and CDR2 SVGAGI come from the germline V gene. V was shortened by 0 bases and J by 2 bases, with 9 bases between the two germline ends. The CDR3 loop spans 15 amino acids. The CDR3: CASSYSRFYTDTQYF. The CDR3 bases are TGTGCCAGCAGTTACTCACGGTTCTACACAGATACGCAGTATTTT.

The rearrangement links TRBV19 to TRBJ1-3; no firm D call. In germline, CDR1 is LNHDA, CDR2 SQIVND (reference sequence). The CDR3 is 16 amino acids. The germline V and J ends were trimmed by 7 bases and 0 bases, with 16 bases remaining between them. This CDR3 is CASTVWPGDSGNTIYF. The DNA for the CDR3 is TGTGCCAGTACAGTATGGCCCGGAGACTCTGGAAACACCATATATTTT.

The V gene is TRBV11-2, the J gene TRBJ2-5, with unresolved D. The ends were cut back, 1 base at V and 2 bases at J, with 11 bases in the middle. Per germline, CDR1 SGHAT and CDR2 FQNNGV. The CDR3 has 15 amino acids. The CDR3 spells CASSLVIQKQETQYF. CDR3 sequence (DNA): TGTGCCAGCAGCTTAGTTATTCAGAAGCAAGAGACCCAGTACTTC.